This T cell receptor beta chain came from a study of a mutant IDH1 vaccine in newly diagnosed glioma. Study-wide background: All eight of the vaccinations patients received fell in weeks 1, 3, 5, 7, 11, 15, 19 and 23. In some groups vaccination began 4-6 weeks post-radiotherapy; others received it with temozolomide.

Losses at the gene ends were 5 bases for V and 5 bases for J; bases not matched to a gene: 8. CDR1 SGHAT and CDR2 FQDESV come from the germline V gene (reference sequence). CDR3 length equals 16 residues. Sequencing was performed with immunoSEQ multiplex PCR; in TCRdb, only in-frame clones are kept and a portion is missing. The sample lists tens of thousands of clones, roughly 84% occurring once. The study's findings and limits: A vaccine-induced immune response developed in about 93% of the patients.

To note about this clone: Antigen: not known.

Documented time point: week 11, during vaccination. A single vaccine dose contained 300 ug of mutant IDH1 20-mer peptide, and topical imiquimod was used with it. The TCR was taken from a man between 40 and 49 years old with glioma. This sample comprised PBMCs, obtained from a glioma patient whose treatment included an IDH1 peptide vaccine. The chain carries TRBV11-1 and TRBJ2-2, with TRBD1 matching 10 bases. The CDR3 DNA is TGTGCCAGCAGCCCTAGGACAGGGGGTTGGACCGGGGAGCTGTTTTTT. Encoded protein: CASSPRTGGWTGELFF.